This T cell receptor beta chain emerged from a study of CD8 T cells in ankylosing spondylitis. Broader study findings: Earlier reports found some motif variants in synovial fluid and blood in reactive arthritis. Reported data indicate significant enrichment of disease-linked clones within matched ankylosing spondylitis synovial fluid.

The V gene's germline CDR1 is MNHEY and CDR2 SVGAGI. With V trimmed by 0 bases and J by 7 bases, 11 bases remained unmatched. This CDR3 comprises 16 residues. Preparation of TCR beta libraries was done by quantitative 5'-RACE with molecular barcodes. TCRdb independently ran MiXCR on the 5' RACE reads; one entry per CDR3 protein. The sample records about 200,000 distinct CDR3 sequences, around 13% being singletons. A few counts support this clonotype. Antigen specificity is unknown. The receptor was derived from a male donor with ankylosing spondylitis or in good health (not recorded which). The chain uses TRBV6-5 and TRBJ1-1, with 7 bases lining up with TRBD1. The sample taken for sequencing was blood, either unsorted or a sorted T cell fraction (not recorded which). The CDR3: CASSYSTTGLWGEAFF. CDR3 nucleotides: TGTGCCAGCAGTTACTCGACGACAGGGCTCTGGGGTGAAGCTTTCTTT.